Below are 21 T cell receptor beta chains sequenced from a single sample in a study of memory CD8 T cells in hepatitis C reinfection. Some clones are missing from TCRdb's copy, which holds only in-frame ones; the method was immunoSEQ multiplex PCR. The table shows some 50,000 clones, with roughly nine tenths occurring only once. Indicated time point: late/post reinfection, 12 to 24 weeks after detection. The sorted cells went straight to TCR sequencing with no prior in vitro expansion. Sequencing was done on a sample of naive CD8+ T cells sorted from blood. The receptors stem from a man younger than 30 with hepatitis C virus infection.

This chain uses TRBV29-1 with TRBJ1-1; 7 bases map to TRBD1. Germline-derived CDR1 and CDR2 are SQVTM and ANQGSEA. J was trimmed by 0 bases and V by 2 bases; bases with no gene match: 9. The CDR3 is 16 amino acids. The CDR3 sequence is CSVEWATQGVNTEAFF. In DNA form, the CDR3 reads TGCAGCGTTGAATGGGCCACGCAGGGGGTGAACACTGAAGCTTTCTTT. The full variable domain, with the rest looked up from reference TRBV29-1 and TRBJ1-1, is SAVISQKPSRDICQRGTSLTIQCQVDSQVTMMFWYRQQPGQSLTLIATANQGSEATYESGFVIDKFPISRPNLTFSTLTVSNMSPEDSSIYLCSVEWATQGVNTEAFFGQGTRLTVV.

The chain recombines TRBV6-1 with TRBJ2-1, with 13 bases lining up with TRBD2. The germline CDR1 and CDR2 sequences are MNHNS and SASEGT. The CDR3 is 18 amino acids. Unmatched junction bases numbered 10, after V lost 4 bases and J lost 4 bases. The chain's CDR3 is CASSAHPGTSGTYNEQFF. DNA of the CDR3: TGTGCCAGCAGTGCCCATCCGGGGACTAGCGGGACATACAATGAGCAGTTCTTC.

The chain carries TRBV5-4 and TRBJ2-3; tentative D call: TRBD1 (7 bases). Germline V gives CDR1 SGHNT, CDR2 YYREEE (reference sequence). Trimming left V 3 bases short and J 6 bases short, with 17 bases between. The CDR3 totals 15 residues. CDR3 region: CASSSIQGGEDTQYF. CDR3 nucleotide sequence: TGTGCCAGCAGCTCGATCCAGGGGGGCGAGGATACGCAGTATTTT.

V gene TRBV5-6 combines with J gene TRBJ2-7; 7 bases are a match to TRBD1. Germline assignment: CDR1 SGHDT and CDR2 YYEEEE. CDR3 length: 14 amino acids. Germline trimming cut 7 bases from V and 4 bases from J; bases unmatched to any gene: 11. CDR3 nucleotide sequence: TGTGCCAGCCCCCCTGCGACAGGGCAATACGAGCAGTACGTC. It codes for CASPPATGQYEQYV.

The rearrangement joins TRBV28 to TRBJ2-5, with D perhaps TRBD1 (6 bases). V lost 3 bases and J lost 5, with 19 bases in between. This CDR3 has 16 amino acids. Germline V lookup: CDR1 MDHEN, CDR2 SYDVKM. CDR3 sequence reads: CASSFTQTGPRETQYF. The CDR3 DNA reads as TGTGCCAGCAGTTTTACCCAGACAGGACCAAGGGAGACCCAGTACTTC.

Written as DNA, the CDR3 is TGTGCCAGCAGTTCGGCAGGAAGCTCTGGAAACACCATATATTTT. Its protein product is CASSSAGSSGNTIYF. The rearrangement joins TRBV27 to TRBJ1-3, with unresolved D. Germline V lookup: CDR1 MNHEY, CDR2 SMNVEV (reference sequence). The V end lost 4 bases, the J end lost 0 bases, and 10 bases lay between the germline ends. The CDR3 extends over 15 amino acids.

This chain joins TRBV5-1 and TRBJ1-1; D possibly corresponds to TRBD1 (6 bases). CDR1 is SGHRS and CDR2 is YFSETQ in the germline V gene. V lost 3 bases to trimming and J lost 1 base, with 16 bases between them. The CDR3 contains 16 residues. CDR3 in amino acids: CASSSDRATSNTEAFF. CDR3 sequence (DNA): TGCGCCAGCAGCTCGGACAGAGCAACCTCGAACACTGAAGCTTTCTTT. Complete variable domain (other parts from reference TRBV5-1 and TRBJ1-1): KAGVTQTPRYLIKTRGQQVTLSCSPISGHRSVSWYQQTPGQGLQFLFEYFSETQRNKGNFPGRFSGRQFSNSRSEMNVSTLELGDSALYLCASSSDRATSNTEAFFGQGTRLTVV.

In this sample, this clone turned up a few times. The CDR3: CASSYPGAKTEAFF. For the CDR3, the DNA is TGTGCCAGCAGTTACCCTGGGGCCAAAACTGAAGCTTTCTTT. This sequence joins TRBV6-5 and TRBJ1-1; tentative D call: TRBD1 (5 bases). Germline V gene data show CDR1 as MNHEY and CDR2 as SVGAGI. With 2 bases removed from V and 5 bases from J, the gap between germline ends came to 12 bases. CDR3 length equals 14 residues.

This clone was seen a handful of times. The CDR3 DNA sequence: TGTGCCAGCAGCTCCGTGGGAGGAGTAAACGAGCAGTACTTC. It specifies CASSSVGGVNEQYF. The V and J genes are TRBV5-4 and TRBJ2-7; D possibly corresponds to TRBD2 (6 bases). Trimming took 3 bases from V and 5 from J, leaving 15 bases between them. Germline V lookup: CDR1 SGHNT, CDR2 YYREEE (reference sequence). The CDR3 covers 14 residues. Drawing the rest from reference TRBV5-4 and TRBJ2-7, the complete variable domain is ETGVTQSPTHLIKTRGQQVTLRCSSQSGHNTVSWYQQALGQGPQFIFQYYREEENGRGNFPPRFSGLQFPNYSSELNVNALELDDSALYLCASSSVGGVNEQYFGPGTRLTVT.

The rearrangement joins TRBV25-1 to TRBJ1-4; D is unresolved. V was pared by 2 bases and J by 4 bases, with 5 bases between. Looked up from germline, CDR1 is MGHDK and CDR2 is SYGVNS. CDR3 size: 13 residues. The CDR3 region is CASSERVNEKLFF. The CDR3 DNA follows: TGTGCCAGCAGTGAACGAGTTAATGAAAAACTGTTTTTT.

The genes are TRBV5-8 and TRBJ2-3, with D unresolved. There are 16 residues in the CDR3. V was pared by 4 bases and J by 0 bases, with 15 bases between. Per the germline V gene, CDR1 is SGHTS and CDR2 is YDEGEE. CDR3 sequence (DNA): TGTGCCAGCAGCCGTCCTGACTTACCTAGCACAGATACGCAGTATTTT. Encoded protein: CASSRPDLPSTDTQYF.

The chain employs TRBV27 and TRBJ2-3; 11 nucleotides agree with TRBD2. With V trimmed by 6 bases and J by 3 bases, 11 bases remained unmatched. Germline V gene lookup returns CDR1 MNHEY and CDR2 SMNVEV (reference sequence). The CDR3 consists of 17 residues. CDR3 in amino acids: CASRVAGGPPVTDTQYF. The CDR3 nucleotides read TGTGCCAGCAGGGTAGCGGGAGGGCCCCCGGTAACAGATACGCAGTATTTT.

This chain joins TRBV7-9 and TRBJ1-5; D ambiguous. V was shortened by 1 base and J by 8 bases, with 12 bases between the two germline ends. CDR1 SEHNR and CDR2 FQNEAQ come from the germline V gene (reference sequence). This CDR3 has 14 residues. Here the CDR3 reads CASSLGSYTEPQHF. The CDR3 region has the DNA TGTGCCAGCAGCTTAGGATCGTATACAGAGCCCCAGCATTTT.

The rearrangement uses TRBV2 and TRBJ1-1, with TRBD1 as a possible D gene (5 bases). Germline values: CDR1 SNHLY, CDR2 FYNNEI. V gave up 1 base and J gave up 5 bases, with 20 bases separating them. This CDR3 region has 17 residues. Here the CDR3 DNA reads TGTGCCAGCAGTGAAGATGGCGGGGCAGGGCGGGGGACTGAAGCTTTCTTT. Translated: CASSEDGGAGRGTEAFF.

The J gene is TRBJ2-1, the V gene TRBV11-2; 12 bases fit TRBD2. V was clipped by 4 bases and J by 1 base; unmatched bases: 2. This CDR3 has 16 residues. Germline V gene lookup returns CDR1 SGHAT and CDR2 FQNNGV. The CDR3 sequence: CASSYGLAGSYNEQFF. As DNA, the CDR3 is TGTGCCAGCAGCTATGGACTAGCGGGATCCTACAATGAGCAGTTCTTC.

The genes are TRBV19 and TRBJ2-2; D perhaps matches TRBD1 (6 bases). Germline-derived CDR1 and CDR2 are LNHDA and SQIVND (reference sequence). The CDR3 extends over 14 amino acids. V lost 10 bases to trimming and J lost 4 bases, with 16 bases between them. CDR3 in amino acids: CATTTGSGTGELFF. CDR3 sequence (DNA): TGTGCCACAACCACAGGGTCGGGCACCGGGGAGCTGTTTTTT.

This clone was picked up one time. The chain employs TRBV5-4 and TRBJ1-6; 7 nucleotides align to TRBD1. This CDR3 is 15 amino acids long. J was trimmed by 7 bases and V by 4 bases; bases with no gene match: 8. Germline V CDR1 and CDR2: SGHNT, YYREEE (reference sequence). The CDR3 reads CASSRGTEQNSPLHF. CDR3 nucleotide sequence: TGTGCCAGCAGCCGGGGGACAGAGCAAAATTCACCCCTCCACTTT.

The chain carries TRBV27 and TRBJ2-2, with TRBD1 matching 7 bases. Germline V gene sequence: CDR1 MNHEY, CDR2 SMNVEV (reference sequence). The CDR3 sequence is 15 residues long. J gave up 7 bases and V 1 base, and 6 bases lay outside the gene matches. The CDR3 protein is CASSLYKGANGELFF. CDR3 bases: TGTGCCAGCAGTTTATATAAGGGGGCTAACGGGGAGCTGTTTTTT.

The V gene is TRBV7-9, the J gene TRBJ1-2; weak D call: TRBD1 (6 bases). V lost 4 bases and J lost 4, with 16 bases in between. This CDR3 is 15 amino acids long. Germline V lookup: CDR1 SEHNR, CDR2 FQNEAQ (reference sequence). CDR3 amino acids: CASSSLTGAFYGYTF. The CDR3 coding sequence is TGTGCCAGCAGCTCTTTGACAGGCGCTTTCTATGGCTACACCTTC. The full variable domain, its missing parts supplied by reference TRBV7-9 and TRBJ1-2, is DTGVSQNPRHKITKRGQNVTFRCDPISEHNRLYWYRQTLGQGPEFLTYFQNEAQLEKSRLLSDRFSAERPKGSFSTLEIQRTEQGDSAMYLCASSSLTGAFYGYTFGSGTRLTVV.

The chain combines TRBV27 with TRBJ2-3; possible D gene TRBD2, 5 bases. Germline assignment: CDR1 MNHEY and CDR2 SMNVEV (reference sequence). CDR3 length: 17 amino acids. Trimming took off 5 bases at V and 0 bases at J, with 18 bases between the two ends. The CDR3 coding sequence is TGTGCCAGCAGTCCTACCCCCCGGGGTCAGAGCACAGATACGCAGTATTTT. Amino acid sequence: CASSPTPRGQSTDTQYF.

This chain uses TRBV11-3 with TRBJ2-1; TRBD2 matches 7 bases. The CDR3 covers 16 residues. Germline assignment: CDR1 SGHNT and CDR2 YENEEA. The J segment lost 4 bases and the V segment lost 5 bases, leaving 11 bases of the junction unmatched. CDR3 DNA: TGTGCCAGCAGCCTCTACGGGGCGGGAGCTTACAATGAGCAGTTCTTC. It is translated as CASSLYGAGAYNEQFF.